This T cell receptor beta chain was obtained from a study of T cell changes during pregnancy in multiple sclerosis. V lost 5 bases and J 1 base, leaving 12 bases between the germline ends. The CDR3 totals 14 residues. Germline values: CDR1 SGDLS, CDR2 YYNGEE. Some clones are missing from TCRdb's copy, which holds only in-frame ones; the method was immunoSEQ multiplex PCR. Here the sample spans 50,000 to 65,000 clones, 80% to 95% being singletons. The input for sequencing was CD8+ T cells from peripheral blood mononuclear cells, taken in the second trimester of pregnancy. V gene TRBV9 combines with J gene TRBJ1-1; D ambiguous. This TCR derives from a female donor with multiple sclerosis, enrolled in a pregnancy study. CDR3 sequence (DNA): TGTGCCAGCAGTTCTCGGGGAGGGAACACTGAAGCTTTCTTT. It encodes CASSSRGGNTEAFF. The full variable domain, rest sourced from reference TRBV9 and TRBJ1-1, is DSGVTQTPKHLITATGQRVTLRCSPRSGDLSVYWYQQSLDQGLQFLIQYYNGEERAKGNILERFSAQQFPDLHSELNLSSLELGDSALYFCASSSRGGNTEAFFGQGTRLTVV.